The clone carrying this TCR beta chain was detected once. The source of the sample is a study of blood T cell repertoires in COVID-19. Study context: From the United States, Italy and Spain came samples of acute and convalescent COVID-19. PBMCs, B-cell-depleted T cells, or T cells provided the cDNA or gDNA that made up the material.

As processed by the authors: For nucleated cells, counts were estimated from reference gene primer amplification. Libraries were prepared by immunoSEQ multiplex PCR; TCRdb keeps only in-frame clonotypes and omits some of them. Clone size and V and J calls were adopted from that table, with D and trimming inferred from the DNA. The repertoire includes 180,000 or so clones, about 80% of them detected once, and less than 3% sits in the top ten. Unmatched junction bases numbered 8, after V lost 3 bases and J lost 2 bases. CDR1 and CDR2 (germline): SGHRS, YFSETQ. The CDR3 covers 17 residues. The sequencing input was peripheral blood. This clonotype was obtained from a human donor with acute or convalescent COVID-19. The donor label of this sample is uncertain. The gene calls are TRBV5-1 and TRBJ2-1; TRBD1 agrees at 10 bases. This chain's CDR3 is CASSYRTGTGAYNEQFF. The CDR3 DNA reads TGCGCCAGCAGCTACCGAACCGGGACAGGGGCCTACAATGAGCAGTTCTTC.